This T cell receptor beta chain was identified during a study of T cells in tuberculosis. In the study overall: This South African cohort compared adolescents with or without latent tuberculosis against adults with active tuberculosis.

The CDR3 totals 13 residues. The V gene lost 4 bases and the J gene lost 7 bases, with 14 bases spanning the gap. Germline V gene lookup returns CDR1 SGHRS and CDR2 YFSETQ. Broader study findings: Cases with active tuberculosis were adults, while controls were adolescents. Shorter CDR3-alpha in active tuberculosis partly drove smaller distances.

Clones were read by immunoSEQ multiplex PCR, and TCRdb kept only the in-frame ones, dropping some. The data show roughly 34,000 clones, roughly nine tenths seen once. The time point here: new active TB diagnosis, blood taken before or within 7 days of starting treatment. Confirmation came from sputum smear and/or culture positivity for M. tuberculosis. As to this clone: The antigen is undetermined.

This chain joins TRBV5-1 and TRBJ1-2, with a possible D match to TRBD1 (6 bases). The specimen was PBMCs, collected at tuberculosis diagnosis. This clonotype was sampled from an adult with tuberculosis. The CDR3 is CASSPDRRRGYTF. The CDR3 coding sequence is TGCGCCAGCAGCCCGGACAGACGACGTGGCTACACCTTC.